The clone carrying this T cell receptor (beta chain) appeared many times. The CDR3 extends over 16 amino acids. Germline V gives CDR1 MNHEY, CDR2 SVGEGT. V was clipped by 3 bases and J by 1 base, with 15 bases between them. Orbital computed tomography and thyroid ultrasound, together with serum TRAb and thyroxine and clinical symptoms, were used for diagnoses. The data were taken from a study of T cells in Graves' hyperthyroidism and ophthalmopathy. TCR beta CDR3 region amplification was performed from RNA transcripts. The HTBI primer set served for first-round RT-PCR of the TCR CDR3. TCRdb re-derived calls from the multiplex PCR reads in MiXCR, one entry per CDR3 protein. Among around 440,000 distinct CDR3 sequences listed, around 16% were seen once.

This chain uses TRBV6-2 or TRBV6-3 with TRBJ2-5, with TRBD2 as a possible D gene (7 bases). The source material was blood. This receptor was obtained from a woman aged 18-29 years with Graves' hyperthyroidism. CDR3 nucleotide sequence: TGTGCCAGCAGTTATGACGCGGGGGCCTTCCAAGAGACCCAGTACTTC. It encodes CASSYDAGAFQETQYF.